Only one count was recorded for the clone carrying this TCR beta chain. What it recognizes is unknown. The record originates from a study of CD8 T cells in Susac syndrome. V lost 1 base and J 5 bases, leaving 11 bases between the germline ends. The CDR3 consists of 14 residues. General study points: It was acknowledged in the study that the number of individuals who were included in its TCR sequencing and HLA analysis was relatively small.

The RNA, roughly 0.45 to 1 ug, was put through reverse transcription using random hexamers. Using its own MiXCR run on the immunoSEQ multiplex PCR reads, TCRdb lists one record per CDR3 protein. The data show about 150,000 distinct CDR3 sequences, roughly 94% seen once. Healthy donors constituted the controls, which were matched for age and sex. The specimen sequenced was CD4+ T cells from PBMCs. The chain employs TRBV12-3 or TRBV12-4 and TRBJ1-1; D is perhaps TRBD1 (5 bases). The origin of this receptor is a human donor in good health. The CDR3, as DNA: TGTGCCAGCAGTTTAGTAGGCAGGGATACTGAAGCTTTCTTT. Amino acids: CASSLVGRDTEAFF.